What follows is one TCR beta chain and its context. This sample stems from a study of blood T cell repertoires in COVID-19. The ends lost 3 bases at V and 7 bases at J; junction bases unmatched: 15. Germline values: CDR1 LNHDA, CDR2 SQIVND (reference sequence). The CDR3 runs to 17 residues. Authors' processing steps: Amplification of reference gene primers provided the estimated nucleated cell counts. Using immunoSEQ multiplex PCR, the repertoire was profiled, and TCRdb retains in-frame clones only, with some absent. That table supplies the V and J calls and clone size; D and trimming were determined from the DNA. This sample carries 130,000 to 150,000 clones, roughly 80% of them seen once, and the ten largest clones take roughly 8.8%.

Sequenced input: peripheral blood. The receptor was derived from a human donor with acute or convalescent COVID-19. The donor label of this sample is uncertain. V usage is TRBV19 and J usage is TRBJ2-3, with 8 bases lining up with TRBD2. CDR3 amino acids: CASSIPNPGLDYHTQYF. CDR3 bases: TGTGCCAGTAGTATCCCGAACCCGGGACTAGACTACCATACGCAGTATTTT. Complete variable domain (other parts from reference TRBV19 and TRBJ2-3): DGGITQSPKYLFRKEGQNVTLSCEQNLNHDAMYWYRQDPGQGLRLIYYSQIVNDFQKGDIAEGYSVSREKKESFPLTVTSAQKNPTAFYLCASSIPNPGLDYHTQYFGPGTRLTVL.